These T cell receptor beta chains were read from a single sample in a study of blood T cell repertoires in COVID-19. Profiling relied on immunoSEQ multiplex PCR, and the TCRdb table lists in-frame clones only, not all of them. This sample carries around 78,000 clones, 88% of them seen once, and the ten largest clones take approximately 5%. What was sequenced was peripheral blood. All receptors derive from a man in his fifties or sixties with active COVID-19. Each CDR3 is given with its conserved first and last residue. A D gene is named only where the DNA matches it firmly. Clone size appears in some rows only: once, few, many, or a class for an expanded clone.

>TRBD1|14|TRBV7-2|.|TRBJ1-1
CASTLQGAITEAFF
TGTGCCAGCACCCTACAGGGGGCAATTACTGAAGCTTTCTTT
>TRBD1|15|TRBV18|.|TRBJ2-3
CASSPSTGGTDTQYF
TGTGCCAGCTCACCTTCGACAGGGGGCACAGATACGCAGTATTTT
>TRBD1|17|TRBV4-3|.|TRBJ2-2
CASSHPRQGLNTGELFF
TGCGCCAGCAGCCACCCTAGACAGGGCCTGAACACCGGGGAGCTGTTTTTT
>.|13|TRBV7-6|many|TRBJ2-7
CASSTSSGGEQYF
TGTGCCAGCAGCACTAGTTCAGGGGGGGAGCAGTACTTC
>TRBD1|16|TRBV19|once|TRBJ2-2
CASSIDGDRVTGELFF
TGTGCCAGTAGTATAGATGGGGACAGGGTCACCGGGGAGCTGTTTTTT
>TRBD1|15|TRBV10-3|.|TRBJ2-7
CAISETGVSTYEQYF
TGTGCCATCAGTGAGACAGGGGTTTCTACCTACGAGCAGTACTTC
>TRBD1|13|TRBV12-3/TRBV12-4|few|TRBJ1-5
CASSTRGAQPQHF
TGTGCCAGCAGTACCAGGGGGGCTCAGCCCCAGCATTTT
>TRBD2|13|TRBV27|.|TRBJ2-1
CASSGRVAGEQFF
TGTGCCAGCAGTGGGAGGGTAGCGGGGGAGCAGTTCTTC
>.|11|TRBV20-1|.|TRBJ2-5
CSAQRGRTQYF
TGCAGTGCTCAAAGGGGCCGGACCCAGTACTTC
>TRBD2|17|TRBV3-1/TRBV3-2|.|TRBJ2-2
CASSQSGLAGGTGELFF
TGTGCCAGCAGCCAATCTGGGCTAGCGGGAGGTACCGGGGAGCTGTTTTTT
>TRBD2|15|TRBV4-1|few|TRBJ2-5
CASSPKVRGVETQYF
TGCGCCAGCAGCCCGAAGGTGCGGGGGGTCGAGACCCAGTACTTC
>.|18|TRBV6-2/TRBV6-3|once|TRBJ1-3
CASSSYTPDRSSGNTIYF
TGTGCCAGCAGTTCCTATACCCCCGACAGGAGCTCTGGAAACACCATATATTTT
>.|15|TRBV5-6|.|TRBJ2-1
CASSAHRGGSYEQFF
TGTGCCAGCAGCGCACACAGGGGGGGGTCGTATGAGCAGTTCTTC
>TRBD1|14|TRBV18|.|TRBJ2-1
CASSPNTGGNEQFF
TGTGCCAGCTCACCAAATACAGGGGGCAATGAGCAGTTCTTC
>.|12|TRBV5-3|.|TRBJ2-5
CARNPPRETQYF
TGTGCCAGAAATCCCCCTCGGGAGACCCAGTACTTC
>.|13|TRBV28|once|TRBJ2-1
CATKRLAYNEQFF
TGTGCCACCAAGCGGCTAGCCTACAATGAGCAGTTCTTC
>TRBD2|16|TRBV4-1|.|TRBJ2-3
CASSQGGSGSTDTQYF
TGCGCCAGCAGCCAAGGTGGTAGCGGGAGTACAGATACGCAGTATTTT
>.|12|TRBV6-5|.|TRBJ2-5
CASGRIQETQYF
TGTGCCAGCGGGAGGATTCAAGAGACCCAGTACTTC
>TRBD1|15|TRBV7-9|.|TRBJ1-1
CASSTRTGGGTEAFF
TGTGCCAGCAGCACCCGGACAGGGGGCGGCACTGAAGCTTTCTTT
>.|18|TRBV27|.|TRBJ2-1
CASSLYPPLALDYNEQFF
TGTGCCAGCAGTTTATACCCCCCGCTAGCGCTCGATTACAATGAGCAGTTCTTC
>TRBD1|15|TRBV5-4|.|TRBJ1-2
CASSLVGDRSYGYTF
TGTGCCAGCAGCTTGGTCGGGGACAGGTCCTATGGCTACACCTTC
>.|15|TRBV2|.|TRBJ2-1
CASSPFQGSYNEQFF
TGTGCCAGCAGCCCTTTTCAGGGCTCCTACAATGAGCAGTTCTTC
>.|11|TRBV27|.|TRBJ1-5
CASSSTQPQHF
TGTGCCAGCAGTTCTACTCAGCCCCAGCATTTT
>.|13|TRBV15|few|TRBJ2-5
CATKGGAQETQYF
TGTGCCACCAAGGGGGGGGCCCAAGAGACCCAGTACTTC